This T cell receptor beta chain was captured in a study of T-cell reconstitution after alpha-beta-depleted transplantation in children. This clonotype was seen only a few times. J was trimmed by 0 bases and V by 3 bases; bases with no gene match: 3. This CDR3 is built from 16 residues. From germline, CDR1 is SGDLS and CDR2 YYNGEE. Molecular barcoding with unique molecular identifiers was used for the TCRbeta library. MiXCR was run by TCRdb on the PCR reads, yielding one entry per CDR3 protein. The sample carries 250,000 to 350,000 distinct CDR3 sequences, almost 10% recorded once. This chain links TRBV9 with TRBJ2-2; 9 bases line up with TRBD2. Source: PBMCs from the stem cell graft donor, taken from the stem cell graft. The sequence was collected from a human donor who donated a stem cell graft to a child with SCID. CDR3 sequence reads: CASSASSGTNTGELFF. The CDR3, as DNA: TGTGCCAGCAGCGCATCTAGCGGGACGAACACCGGGGAGCTGTTTTTT.